Below, one T cell receptor (beta chain) is given with its context. It was with a sample-barcoded 5' primer and a J-beta primer mix that a second PCR of about 6 to 11 cycles was run. TCRdb re-called the 5' RACE reads through MiXCR, storing one row per CDR3 protein. The sample carries roughly 1,000,000 distinct CDR3 sequences, around 25% recorded once. The sample originates from a study of blood T cells in healthy people across ages. The germline V gene has CDR1 DFQATT and CDR2 SNEGSKA (reference sequence). V shed 4 bases and J shed 6 bases, with 10 bases lying between them. This CDR3 comprises 11 residues. The sample also formed part of further work on T cells of mothers and their children.

The chain employs TRBV20-1 and TRBJ2-7; D possibly corresponds to TRBD2 (6 bases). This sequence was found in a girl aged 2-10 years in good health. The sequenced sample was blood. This chain's CDR3 is CSAKVGGEQYF. The CDR3 region has the DNA TGCAGTGCTAAGGTGGGGGGCGAGCAGTACTTC.